This TCR beta chain appears in the sequencing data of a study of cytomegalovirus exposure and HLA in healthy donors. General observations from the study: Reports showed the classifier diagnosing cytomegalovirus status with high specificity and sensitivity. Trimming of TCR beta V- and J-genes showed a link, identified in a later analysis, to a missense DCLRE1C variant. Equally common other TCR beta chains were less clonally expanded than HLA-associated ones, a later analysis found.

This CDR3 comprises 16 residues. Primers: 60 Vbeta forward and 13 Jbeta reverse. Study processing details: In a later analysis, approximately 80 million unique TCR beta chains included roughly 11 million shared by two or more donors. The repertoire was sequenced with immunoSEQ multiplex PCR; TCRdb's copy has only in-frame clones and lacks some. V and J calls and clone size come straight from that table; D and trimming were deduced from the DNA. The data hold approximately 110,000 clones, with approximately 79% observed a single time. Details on this clone: Its target is unknown.

The sequenced sample consisted of PBMCs. The sequence derives from a middle-aged woman in good health and CMV-seronegative. The chain couples TRBV21-1 to TRBJ2-7; the D segment call TRBD2 is taken from the table without a DNA check. TRBV21-1 is marked as a pseudogene. The CDR3 loop reads CASSPGTSGGGYEQYF. As DNA, the CDR3 is TGTGCCAGCAGCCCCGGGACTAGCGGAGGGGGCTACGAGCAGTACTTC.